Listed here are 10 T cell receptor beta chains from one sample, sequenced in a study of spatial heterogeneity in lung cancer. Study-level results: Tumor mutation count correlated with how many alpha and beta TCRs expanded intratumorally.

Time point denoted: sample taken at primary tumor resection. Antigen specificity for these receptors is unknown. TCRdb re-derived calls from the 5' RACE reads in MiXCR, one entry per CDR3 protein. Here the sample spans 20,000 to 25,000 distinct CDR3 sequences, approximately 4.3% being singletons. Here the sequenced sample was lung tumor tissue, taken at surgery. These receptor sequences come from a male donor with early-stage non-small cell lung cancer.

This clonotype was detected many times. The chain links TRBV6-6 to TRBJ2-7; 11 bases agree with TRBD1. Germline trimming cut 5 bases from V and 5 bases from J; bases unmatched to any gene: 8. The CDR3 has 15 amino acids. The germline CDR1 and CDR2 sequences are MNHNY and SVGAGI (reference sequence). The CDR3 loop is CASSQGDRGNDEQYF. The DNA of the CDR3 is TGTGCCAGCAGTCAAGGGGACAGGGGGAACGACGAGCAGTACTTC.

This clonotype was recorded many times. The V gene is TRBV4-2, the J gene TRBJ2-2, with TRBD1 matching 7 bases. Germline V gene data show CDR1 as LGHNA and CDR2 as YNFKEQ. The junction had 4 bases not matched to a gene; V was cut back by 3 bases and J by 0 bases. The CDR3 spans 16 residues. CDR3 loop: CASSQGTAPNTGELFF. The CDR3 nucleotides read TGTGCCAGCAGCCAGGGGACAGCGCCGAACACCGGGGAGCTGTTTTTT.

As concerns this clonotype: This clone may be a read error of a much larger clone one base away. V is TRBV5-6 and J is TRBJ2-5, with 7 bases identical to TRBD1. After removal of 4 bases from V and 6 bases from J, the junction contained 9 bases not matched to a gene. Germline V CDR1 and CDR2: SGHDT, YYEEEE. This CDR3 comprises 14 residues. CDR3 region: CASSITGVAKTQYF. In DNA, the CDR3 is TGTGCCAGCAGCATTACAGGGGTAGCAAAGACCCAGTACTTC.

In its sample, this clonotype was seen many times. CDR3 sequence: CSAGLNNEQFF. Here the CDR3 DNA reads TGCAGTGCTGGGCTAAACAATGAGCAGTTCTTC. The chain has TRBV20-1 and TRBJ2-1, with D uncertain. The CDR3 contains 11 residues. The V and J ends lost 5 bases and 5 bases respectively, with 7 bases between them. Germline-derived CDR1 and CDR2 are DFQATT and SNEGSKA (reference sequence).

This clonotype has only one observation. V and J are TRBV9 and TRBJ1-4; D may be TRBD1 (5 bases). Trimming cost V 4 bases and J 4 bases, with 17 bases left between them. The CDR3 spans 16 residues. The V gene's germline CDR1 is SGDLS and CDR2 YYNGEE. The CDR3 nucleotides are TGTGCCAGCAGCCTCTCCACCGGGGGGAATAATGAAAAACTGTTTTTT. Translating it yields CASSLSTGGNNEKLFF.

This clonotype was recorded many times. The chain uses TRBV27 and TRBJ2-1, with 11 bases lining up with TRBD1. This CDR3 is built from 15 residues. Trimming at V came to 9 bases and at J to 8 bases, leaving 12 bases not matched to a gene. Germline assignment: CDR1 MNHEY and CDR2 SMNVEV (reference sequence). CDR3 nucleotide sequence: TGTGCCAGTGCCCCGACCGGACAGGGGGCGCATGAGCAGTTCTTC. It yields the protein CASAPTGQGAHEQFF.

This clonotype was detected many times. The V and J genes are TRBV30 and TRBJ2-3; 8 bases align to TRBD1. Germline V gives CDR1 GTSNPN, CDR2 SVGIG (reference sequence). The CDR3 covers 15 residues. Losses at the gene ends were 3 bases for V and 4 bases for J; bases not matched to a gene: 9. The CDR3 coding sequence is TGTGCCTGGAGCCGACAGGGGTTGAGGGCAGATACGCAGTATTTT. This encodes CAWSRQGLRADTQYF. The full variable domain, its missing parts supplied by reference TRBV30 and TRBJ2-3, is SQTIHQWPATLVQPVGSPLSLECTVEGTSNPNLYWYRQAAGRGLQLLFYSVGIGQISSEVPQNLSASRPQDRQFILSSKKLLLSDSGFYLCAWSRQGLRADTQYFGPGTRLTVL.

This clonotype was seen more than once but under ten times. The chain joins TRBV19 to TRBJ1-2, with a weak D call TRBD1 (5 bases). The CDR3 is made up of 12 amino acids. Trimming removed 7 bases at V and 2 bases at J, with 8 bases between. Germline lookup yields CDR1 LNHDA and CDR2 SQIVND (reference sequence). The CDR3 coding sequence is TGTGCCAGTATGAGGGGCAACTATGGCTACACCTTC. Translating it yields CASMRGNYGYTF.

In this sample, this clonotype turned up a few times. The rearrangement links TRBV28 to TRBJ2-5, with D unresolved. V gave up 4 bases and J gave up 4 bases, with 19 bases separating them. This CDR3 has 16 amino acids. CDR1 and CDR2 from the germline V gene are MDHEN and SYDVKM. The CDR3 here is CASSSLSPPGAETQYF. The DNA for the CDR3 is TGTGCCAGCAGTTCCTTGTCCCCCCCAGGCGCAGAGACCCAGTACTTC.

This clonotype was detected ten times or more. This CDR3 is CAISEGSNEQFF. As DNA, the CDR3 is TGTGCCATCAGTGAAGGGAGCAATGAGCAGTTCTTC. This rearrangement joins TRBV10-3 to TRBJ2-1, with D perhaps matching TRBD2 (5 bases). Germline V gene data show CDR1 as ENHRY and CDR2 as SYGVKD. This CDR3 region has 12 residues. The germline V and J ends were trimmed by 3 bases and 6 bases, with 6 bases remaining between them.